What follows are 30 T cell receptor beta chains derived from one specimen sequenced in a study of graft-versus-host responses after intestinal transplantation. With some 200,000 irradiated, violet-dye-labeled stimulator cells, some 200,000 CFSE-labeled responder cells were plated. Clones were read by immunoSEQ multiplex PCR, and TCRdb kept only the in-frame ones, dropping some. The table has thousands of clones, roughly a third seen once. This sample comprised alloreactive CD8+ T cells from a mixed lymphocyte reaction culture, obtained before transplantation. The subset: CFSE-low proliferating T cells sorted from roughly 6-day pre-transplant mixed lymphocyte reaction (GvH or HvG direction). All receptors derive from a human patient who was an organ donor for intestinal transplantation.

By frequency in the sample, this clone is medium-sized (0.01 to 0.1%). This chain connects TRBV10-3 to TRBJ2-1; D remains unclear. The CDR3 runs to 15 residues. The V end lost 4 bases, the J end lost 2 bases, and 12 bases lay between the germline ends. Germline CDR1 and CDR2: ENHRY and SYGVKD. The CDR3 DNA is TGTGCCATCAGTGTCGGCCTAGAGACCTACAATGAGCAGTTCTTC. Its protein product is CAISVGLETYNEQFF.

Worth noting for this clone: One end of the junction fails to match germline, which may point to a read error. The rearrangement uses TRBV5-1 and TRBJ2-7, with TRBD1 matching 7 bases. The V gene's germline CDR1 is SGHRS and CDR2 YFSETQ. The CDR3 runs 12 residues. The CDR3 loop reads CASRTGPTEQYF. CDR3 DNA: TGTGCCAGCAGGACAGGCCCCACCGAGCAGTACTTC.

This clone was seen a few times. V gene TRBV5-4 combines with J gene TRBJ1-2, with 12 bases identical to TRBD1. Germline CDR1 and CDR2: SGHNT and YYREEE (reference sequence). The CDR3 has 16 amino acids. V dropped 4 bases and J dropped 7; count of bases not matched to a gene: 11. CDR3: CASSPVPGQGASGYTF. In nucleotides, the CDR3 is TGTGCCAGCAGCCCGGTTCCGGGACAGGGGGCCAGTGGCTACACCTTC.

This clone came up a few times. The chain employs TRBV9 and TRBJ1-1; D might be TRBD1 (6 bases). CDR1 is SGDLS, CDR2 YYNGEE, per germline. The CDR3 length is 16 residues. V lost 2 bases to trimming and J lost 5 bases, with 19 bases between them. The DNA of the CDR3 is TGTGCCAGCAGCGTCATTGGGTTGGGGGCTGGAACTGAAGCTTTCTTT. Its translation is CASSVIGLGAGTEAFF.

The chain employs TRBV12-5 and TRBJ2-5, with a possible D match to TRBD1 (6 bases). The CDR3 loop spans 16 amino acids. Germline CDR1 reads LGHNT; CDR2 reads FRNRAP. The ends were cut back, 0 bases at V and 4 bases at J, with 15 bases in the middle. The CDR3: CASGLVQGSRGETQYF. The CDR3 nucleotides read TGTGCTAGTGGTTTGGTACAGGGCAGTAGAGGAGAGACCCAGTACTTC.

The V call is TRBV7-9, the J call TRBJ1-1, with 7 bases that match TRBD1. The CDR3 consists of 17 residues. V lost 5 bases to trimming and J lost 1 base; unmatched junction nucleotides: 13. CDR1 and CDR2 (germline): SEHNR, FQNEAQ (reference sequence). The CDR3 DNA reads as TGTGCCAGCAGCGACAGACCCTGGGACAGCCCGAACACTGAAGCTTTCTTT. Translated, it gives CASSDRPWDSPNTEAFF.

This clone has a handful of counts. The V and J genes are TRBV6-5 and TRBJ2-7; weak D call: TRBD2 (5 bases). V was pared by 6 bases and J by 2 bases, with 17 bases between. Germline V gene sequence: CDR1 MNHEY, CDR2 SVGAGI. The CDR3 length is 15 residues. The CDR3 here is CASRRRPGKTYEQYF. The DNA for the CDR3 is TGTGCCAGCAGGCGACGCCCCGGGAAAACCTACGAGCAGTACTTC.

The V gene is TRBV9, the J gene TRBJ2-1; the D gene is possibly TRBD2 (5 bases). The CDR3 runs 14 residues. CDR1 and CDR2 (germline): SGDLS, YYNGEE. V gave up 3 bases and J gave up 6 bases, with 13 bases separating them. CDR3 loop: CASSGLSAGNEQFF. CDR3 nucleotide sequence: TGTGCCAGCAGCGGTCTTTCGGCGGGCAATGAGCAGTTCTTC.

The rearrangement uses TRBV6-1 and TRBJ2-7; 7 nucleotides match TRBD1. Per germline, CDR1 MNHNS and CDR2 SASEGT. V trimming: 2 bases; J trimming: 3 bases; junction bases outside the gene matches: 7. This CDR3 contains 15 residues. CDR3 residues: CASSEMWGQNYEQYF. The CDR3 DNA sequence: TGTGCCAGCAGTGAAATGTGGGGACAGAACTACGAGCAGTACTTC.

The V and J genes are TRBV9 and TRBJ2-5, with D perhaps TRBD1 (5 bases). The J call may not be correct, given that the DNA end is closer to TRBJ2-7. Germline CDR1 and CDR2: SGDLS and YYNGEE. The CDR3 totals 14 residues. The CDR3 region is CASSVDGAWNEQYF. For the CDR3, the DNA is TGTGCCAGCAGCGTAGATGGGGCGTGGAACGAGCAGTACTTC.

The chain is built from TRBV2 and TRBJ1-5; D uncertain. The germline V and J ends were trimmed by 5 bases and 2 bases, with 10 bases remaining between them. Per the germline V gene, CDR1 is SNHLY and CDR2 is FYNNEI. The length of the CDR3 is 14 residues. The chain's CDR3 is CASSTMARNQPQHF. The CDR3 DNA is TGTGCCAGCAGTACAATGGCCCGCAATCAGCCCCAGCATTTT.

There are a few counts of this clone. This chain uses TRBV7-9 with TRBJ2-7; TRBD1 agrees at 8 bases. Germline lookup yields CDR1 SEHNR and CDR2 FQNEAQ (reference sequence). Losses at the gene ends were 3 bases for V and 0 bases for J; bases not matched to a gene: 4. The CDR3 covers 15 residues. The CDR3 protein is CASSLGQASSYEQYF. The DNA of the CDR3 is TGTGCCAGCAGCTTGGGACAGGCGAGCTCCTACGAGCAGTACTTC.

The chain has TRBV9 and TRBJ2-7, with 11 nucleotides matching TRBD1. Germline V gene lookup returns CDR1 SGDLS and CDR2 YYNGEE. The CDR3 runs 15 residues. With 3 bases clipped from V and 3 bases from J, the junction kept 5 bases outside the gene matches. CDR3 DNA sequence: TGTGCCAGCAGCGCCGAGGGACAGGGGGTCTACGAGCAGTACTTC. Residues: CASSAEGQGVYEQYF. Full variable domain (outside the CDR3, taken from reference TRBV9 and TRBJ2-7): DSGVTQTPKHLITATGQRVTLRCSPRSGDLSVYWYQQSLDQGLQFLIQYYNGEERAKGNILERFSAQQFPDLHSELNLSSLELGDSALYFCASSAEGQGVYEQYFGPGTRLTVT.

The chain employs TRBV2 and TRBJ2-7, with 11 nucleotides matching TRBD2. This CDR3 is 15 amino acids long. Germline-derived CDR1 and CDR2 are SNHLY and FYNNEI. V lost 7 bases to trimming and J lost 2 bases; unmatched junction nucleotides: 7. CDR3 loop: CASNRLAGPPYEQYF. CDR3 DNA sequence: TGTGCCAGCAACAGACTAGCGGGGCCCCCCTACGAGCAGTACTTC.

This clone was picked up a small number of times. CDR3 coding DNA: TGTGCCAGCAGCCCCCGCGGGGAACCTCCGGGAGATACGCAGTATTTT. Its translation: CASSPRGEPPGDTQYF. The genes are TRBV21-1 and TRBJ2-3; the table's D gene call, TRBD2, was not cross checked with the DNA. TRBV21-1 is a pseudogene locus. This CDR3 is built from 16 residues.

This clone was picked up a small number of times. The genes are TRBV21-1 and TRBJ2-1; the table's D call of TRBD1 was not tested on the DNA. TRBV21-1 constitutes a pseudogene. The CDR3 has 14 residues. CDR3 DNA: TGTGCCAGCAGCAATCCAGGGGCAGACAATGAGCAGTTCTTC. This encodes CASSNPGADNEQFF.

This clone was seen more than once but under ten times. V and J are TRBV27 and TRBJ1-1; TRBD1 aligns across 7 bases. Losses at the gene ends were 5 bases for V and 5 bases for J; bases not matched to a gene: 11. Germline V CDR1 and CDR2: MNHEY, SMNVEV (reference sequence). The CDR3 totals 15 residues. As DNA, the CDR3 is TGTGCCAGCAGTCCAACTAAGGGGGCTCGGACTGAAGCTTTCTTT. Translating gives CASSPTKGARTEAFF.

The V call is TRBV30, the J call TRBJ2-2; 7 bases are shared with TRBD2. The trim removed 4 bases at V and 9 bases at J, leaving 11 bases unmatched. Germline lookup yields CDR1 GTSNPN and CDR2 SVGIG (reference sequence). This CDR3 is built from 14 residues. The CDR3 sequence is CAWTSGREGRELFF. For the CDR3, the DNA is TGTGCCTGGACTAGCGGACGAGAGGGCCGGGAGCTGTTTTTT.

The chain has TRBV7-9 and TRBJ2-1, with 9 bases matching TRBD2. Looked up from germline, CDR1 is SEHNR and CDR2 is FQNEAQ (reference sequence). The ends lost 5 bases at V and 6 bases at J; junction bases unmatched: 8. The CDR3 contains 15 residues. The CDR3 coding sequence is TGTGCCAGCAGCCCCCGCCTAGCGGGGACCAATGAGCAGTTCTTC. This codes for CASSPRLAGTNEQFF.

CDR3 nucleotide sequence: TGTGCCAGCTCATCCGGCTCCTACGAGCAGTACTTC. This gives the protein CASSSGSYEQYF. This sequence joins TRBV18 and TRBJ2-7, with unresolved D. This CDR3 contains 12 residues. Germline CDR1 is KGHSH and CDR2 is LQKENI. Trimming left V 5 bases short and J 0 bases short, with 5 bases between.

The CDR3 nucleotides read TGTGCCAGCAGTTCTACGATGGGGGGGACGGGGGAGACCCAGTACTTC. Its protein is CASSSTMGGTGETQYF. This sequence joins TRBV27 and TRBJ2-5, with 7 bases that match TRBD2. Germline loops: CDR1 MNHEY, CDR2 SMNVEV (reference sequence). This CDR3 spans 16 amino acids. V gave up 4 bases and J gave up 5 bases; unmatched junction bases: 13.

The rearrangement uses TRBV4-3 and TRBJ2-1, with 11 bases that match TRBD2. Germline CDR1 LGHNA, CDR2 YSLEER. This CDR3 region has 15 residues. V was clipped by 1 base and J by 6 bases; unmatched bases: 2. DNA of the CDR3: TGCGCCAGCAGCCAAGTAGCGGGGGGGCGCAATGAGCAGTTCTTC. As protein: CASSQVAGGRNEQFF.

The J gene is TRBJ1-2, the V gene TRBV10-3, with TRBD1 matching over 8 bases. CDR1 is ENHRY, CDR2 SYGVKD, per germline. This CDR3 has 14 amino acids. The V segment lost 6 bases and the J segment 10 bases; nucleotides outside the gene matches: 13. CDR3 DNA sequence: TGTGCCATCAGGAGGCCGGGACAGGTACCCCACTACACCTTC. This translates into CAIRRPGQVPHYTF.

This clone is medium-sized (0.01 to 0.1%). The rearrangement uses TRBV5-1 and TRBJ2-1; 8 bases are shared with TRBD2. The V gene's germline CDR1 is SGHRS and CDR2 YFSETQ. The CDR3 covers 15 residues. Losses at the gene ends were 3 bases for V and 8 bases for J; bases not matched to a gene: 10. The DNA of the CDR3 is TGCGCCAGCAGCTCGGGGGGACTAGAGTGGGATGAGCAGTTCTTC. Residues: CASSSGGLEWDEQFF.

The chain employs TRBV7-9 and TRBJ2-7; 13 bases are a match to TRBD2. This CDR3 contains 15 residues. V was pared by 5 bases and J by 3 bases, with 4 bases of the junction left unmatched. Germline assignment: CDR1 SEHNR and CDR2 FQNEAQ (reference sequence). The DNA for the CDR3 is TGTGCCAGCAGCCCATGGACTAGCGGGAGCTACGAGCAGTACTTC. Translated: CASSPWTSGSYEQYF.

This clone was seen only a few times. The V gene is TRBV28, the J gene TRBJ2-7; TRBD2 might be the D (5 bases). This CDR3 has 15 residues. CDR1 is MDHEN, CDR2 SYDVKM, per germline. Trimming removed 6 bases from V and 3 bases from J, with 18 bases in between. CDR3 nucleotide sequence: TGTGCCAGCAGGCTTTGGACTCAGAAGGGCTACGAGCAGTACTTC. It specifies CASRLWTQKGYEQYF.

The chain recombines TRBV9 with TRBJ1-1, with a tentative D call TRBD1 (5 bases). Germline V lookup: CDR1 SGDLS, CDR2 YYNGEE. This CDR3 is 12 amino acids long. V lost 3 bases, J lost 10 bases, and 13 bases lay in between. The CDR3 coding sequence is TGTGCCAGCAGCGCGGCAGGGTTGCCAGCTTTCTTT. Translation: CASSAAGLPAFF. Combining the CDR3 with reference TRBV9 and TRBJ1-1 gives the whole variable domain DSGVTQTPKHLITATGQRVTLRCSPRSGDLSVYWYQQSLDQGLQFLIQYYNGEERAKGNILERFSAQQFPDLHSELNLSSLELGDSALYFCASSAAGLPAFFGQGTRLTVV.

This clone was recorded a few times. This chain uses TRBV11-3 with TRBJ2-5; possible D gene TRBD2, 7 bases. Between the trimmed V and J ends, which lost 4 bases and 2 bases, there was a span of 20 bases. CDR3 size: 17 residues. Germline CDR1 and CDR2: SGHNT and YENEEA. The CDR3 DNA reads as TGTGCCAGCAGCTCCTACAACCACGCGGGGGCTCAAGAGACCCAGTACTTC. Its protein is CASSSYNHAGAQETQYF. The complete variable domain, with remaining parts taken from reference TRBV11-3 and TRBJ2-5, reads EAGVVQSPRYKIIEKKQPVAFWCNPISGHNTLYWYLQNLGQGPELLIRYENEEAVDDSQLPKDRFSAERLKGVDSTLKIQPAELGDSAVYLCASSSYNHAGAQETQYFGPGTRLLVL.

On this clone itself: At one of its ends the junction is not consistent with the germline gene, which may arise from a read error. The J gene is TRBJ1-3, the V gene TRBV4-1, with no clear D. This CDR3 spans 15 amino acids. The germline gives CDR1 MGHRA, CDR2 YSYEKL. The CDR3 loop reads CASSQEEGTGNTIYF. The CDR3 bases are TGTGCCAGCAGCCAAGAAGAGGGAACCGGAAACACCATATATTTT.

The chain carries TRBV6-6 and TRBJ1-6; D possibly corresponds to TRBD1 (6 bases). V shed 5 bases and J shed 7 bases, with 15 bases lying between them. Germline lookup yields CDR1 MNHNY and CDR2 SVGAGI (reference sequence). The CDR3 runs 15 residues. CDR3 region: CASSPRGPTNSPLHF. The CDR3 coding sequence is TGTGCCAGCAGTCCCAGGGGCCCTACAAATTCACCCCTCCACTTT.